Shown below are 22 T cell receptor beta chains from a single sample sequenced in a study of T cell repertoires in cytomegalovirus infection (dated by TCRdb to between 2019 and 2020). Sequencing relied on an Illumina HiSeq 1500. The public sequencing data were trimmed at Q25 with fastp and processed into clonotypes with MiXCR by TCRdb, which kept only in-frame beta chains. All rows with the same CDR3 protein become a single entry with the most common DNA and genes. Within this sample are approximately 500,000 distinct CDR3 sequences, with around 11% of them counted one time only. The top ten constitute roughly 10% of the sample. The sample consisted of PBMCs. The receptors here all came from a human donor in good health (CMV status not recorded). Some clones in this sample may be carry-over from other donors' samples.

This clonotype was picked up a small number of times. The chain joins TRBV20-1 to TRBJ2-2; a possible D gene is TRBD1 (6 bases). Germline values: CDR1 DFQATT, CDR2 SNEGSKA (reference sequence). V lost 3 bases to trimming and J lost 1 base, with 9 bases between them. CDR3 length equals 14 residues. This CDR3 is CSARGDKNTGELFF. Written as DNA, the CDR3 is TGCAGTGCTAGGGGGGACAAGAACACCGGGGAGCTGTTTTTT.

Concerning this clonotype itself: In this CDR3 the conserved last residue, phenylalanine or tryptophan, is missing, so a read error is likely. The J gene is TRBJ2-7, the V gene TRBV20-1, with 10 bases lining up with TRBD2. Germline CDR1 DFQATT, CDR2 SNEGSKA (reference sequence). The CDR3 is 14 residues long. The V gene end was trimmed by 2 bases and the J gene end by 2 bases; junction bases not matched to a gene: 3. The CDR3 reads CSARPGLATYEQYY. The CDR3 DNA sequence: TGCAGTGCTAGACCGGGACTAGCGACCTACGAGCAGTACTAC.

This clonotype was detected ten times or more. The chain couples TRBV6-1 to TRBJ1-2; 8 nucleotides line up with TRBD1. V shed 5 bases and J 3 bases; nucleotides not matched to a gene: 8. CDR3 length: 15 amino acids. Looked up from germline, CDR1 is MNHNS and CDR2 is SASEGT. The CDR3 region has the DNA TGTGCCAGCAGTCAGGCCACAGGGGGATACTATGGCTACACCTTC. Translated, it gives CASSQATGGYYGYTF.

V and J are TRBV28 and TRBJ1-5, with no clear D. V lost 3 bases to trimming and J lost 3 bases, with 6 bases between them. CDR3 length equals 13 residues. Germline-derived CDR1 and CDR2 are MDHEN and SYDVKM. Here the CDR3 reads CASSFANNQPQHF. DNA for the CDR3: TGTGCCAGCAGTTTTGCTAACAATCAGCCCCAGCATTTT.

This clonotype was counted many times. The rearrangement joins TRBV23-1 to TRBJ2-7; 10 nucleotides line up with TRBD1. TRBV23-1 is reported as an ORF; its role is uncertain. Unmatched junction bases numbered 10, after V lost 3 bases and J lost 5 bases. The CDR3 sequence is 16 residues long. Written as DNA, the CDR3 is TGCGCCAGCAGTCACCCGCGGACAGGGGGTAAACACGAGCAGTACTTC. It yields the protein CASSHPRTGGKHEQYF.

This clonotype appeared a few times. The chain couples TRBV14 to TRBJ2-1, with D possibly called TRBD1 or TRBD2 (6 bases each). CDR1 SGHDN and CDR2 FVKESK come from the germline V gene. V lost 4 bases to trimming and J lost 3 bases, with 13 bases between them. The CDR3 covers 15 residues. CDR3 sequence (DNA): TGTGCCAGCAGCCCTCCCAGGGGAGGCTACAATGAGCAGTTCTTC. Its translation is CASSPPRGGYNEQFF.

This clonotype was counted only a few times. V is TRBV5-1 and J is TRBJ1-1; a weak D match, TRBD1 (5 bases). The CDR3 is 17 residues long. The V and J ends lost 0 bases and 2 bases respectively, with 17 bases between them. Per germline, CDR1 SGHRS and CDR2 YFSETQ. This CDR3 is CASSLAKGTDRNTEAFF. The CDR3 nucleotides read TGCGCCAGCAGCTTGGCCAAGGGGACGGACCGAAACACTGAAGCTTTCTTT.

This clonotype was observed many times. This rearrangement joins TRBV3-1 to TRBJ2-7; 9 bases agree with TRBD2. The germline V gene has CDR1 LGHDT and CDR2 YNNKEL (reference sequence). Trimming took 3 bases from V and 5 from J; bases not matched to a gene: 8. This CDR3 contains 15 residues. CDR3 protein: CASSQSAGGSDEQYF. Written as DNA, the CDR3 is TGTGCCAGCAGCCAGTCAGCGGGAGGTAGCGACGAGCAGTACTTC.

This clonotype was observed at least ten times. The chain has TRBV7-2 and TRBJ1-4; 7 positions agree with TRBD1. This CDR3 has 14 residues. With 5 bases clipped from V and 7 bases from J, the junction kept 7 bases outside the gene matches. The V gene's germline CDR1 is SGHTA and CDR2 FQGNSA. The chain's CDR3 is CASSNTGALEKLFF. CDR3 DNA: TGTGCCAGCAGCAATACAGGGGCCCTTGAAAAACTGTTTTTT.

This clonotype showed up many times. V usage is TRBV14 and J usage is TRBJ1-1; no firm D call. The germline V and J ends were trimmed by 1 base and 5 bases, with 11 bases remaining between them. There are 14 residues in the CDR3. Germline CDR1 SGHDN, CDR2 FVKESK. The CDR3 loop reads CASSQVVRETEAFF. The CDR3 nucleotides read TGTGCCAGCAGCCAAGTCGTAAGGGAAACTGAAGCTTTCTTT.

This clonotype has at least ten counts. This rearrangement joins TRBV7-2 to TRBJ1-6, with 11 bases lining up with TRBD1. Trimming removed 3 bases from V and 9 bases from J; junction bases left unmatched: 4. Germline V gene lookup returns CDR1 SGHTA and CDR2 FQGNSA. The CDR3 is 15 residues long. CDR3 protein: CASSLGTGGGSPLHF. CDR3 coding DNA: TGTGCCAGCAGCTTGGGGACAGGGGGTGGTTCACCCCTCCACTTT.

This clonotype was seen many times. The rearrangement uses TRBV6-1 and TRBJ2-1; possible D gene TRBD2, 5 bases. Trimming cost V 3 bases and J 9 bases, with 18 bases left between them. Per the germline V gene, CDR1 is MNHNS and CDR2 is SASEGT. The CDR3 loop spans 15 amino acids. The CDR3 loop is CASSDPAAGRGEQFF. The CDR3 nucleotides read TGTGCCAGCAGTGATCCCGCCGCCGGTCGGGGTGAGCAGTTCTTC.

This clonotype was recorded a few times. V gene TRBV29-1 combines with J gene TRBJ2-3; D gene ambiguous. Germline V gene sequence: CDR1 SQVTM, CDR2 ANQGSEA. CDR3 length equals 13 residues. With 5 bases removed from V and 2 bases from J, the gap between germline ends came to 11 bases. For the CDR3, the DNA is TGCAGCGTTTCTGCATTAAACACAGATACGCAGTATTTT. Translating gives CSVSALNTDTQYF.

This clonotype was picked up a small number of times. V usage is TRBV5-1 and J usage is TRBJ2-1; 13 positions match TRBD2. Losses at the gene ends were 10 bases for V and 0 bases for J; bases not matched to a gene: 13. There are 18 residues in the CDR3. Germline CDR1 is SGHRS and CDR2 is YFSETQ. CDR3 sequence: CASKLAGGPVNSYNEQFF. For the CDR3, the DNA is TGCGCCTCAAAACTAGCGGGAGGGCCGGTAAACTCCTACAATGAGCAGTTCTTC.

This clonotype occurred many times. The chain couples TRBV27 to TRBJ2-1, with TRBD2 matching 13 bases. CDR3 length equals 16 residues. The germline gives CDR1 MNHEY, CDR2 SMNVEV (reference sequence). With 5 bases clipped from V and 8 bases from J, the junction kept 9 bases outside the gene matches. Written as DNA, the CDR3 is TGTGCCAGCAGTCCGAAGGGACTAGCGGGAACCCATGAGCAGTTCTTC. Translating gives CASSPKGLAGTHEQFF.

The chain employs TRBV5-1 and TRBJ2-5, with D possibly TRBD1 on 6 matching bases. The CDR3 has 15 amino acids. Germline loops: CDR1 SGHRS, CDR2 YFSETQ. Trimming pared 7 bases from V and 2 bases from J, leaving 18 bases between. The CDR3 reads CASLPLGQGQETQYF. The CDR3 nucleotides read TGCGCCAGCCTCCCACTTGGGCAGGGGCAAGAGACCCAGTACTTC. Complete variable domain (other parts from reference TRBV5-1 and TRBJ2-5): KAGVTQTPRYLIKTRGQQVTLSCSPISGHRSVSWYQQTPGQGLQFLFEYFSETQRNKGNFPGRFSGRQFSNSRSEMNVSTLELGDSALYLCASLPLGQGQETQYFGPGTRLLVL.

The chain is built from TRBV6-5 and TRBJ1-3; TRBD1 is a possible D gene (5 bases). V was shortened by 6 bases and J by 2 bases, with 14 bases between the two germline ends. CDR3 length: 15 residues. Germline V gene sequence: CDR1 MNHEY, CDR2 SVGAGI. CDR3 DNA: TGTGCCAGCAGCTCGAACAGGAATCCTGGAAACACCATATATTTT. Protein: CASSSNRNPGNTIYF.

This clonotype was found a few times. CDR3: CASSGGPGQGITGANVLTF. CDR3 coding DNA: TGTGCCAGCAGCGGAGGCCCGGGACAGGGGATAACTGGGGCCAACGTCCTGACTTTC. The V gene is TRBV9, the J gene TRBJ2-6, with TRBD1 matching 10 bases. The length of the CDR3 is 19 residues. CDR1 is SGDLS and CDR2 is YYNGEE in the germline V gene. V lost 3 bases to trimming and J lost 2 bases; unmatched junction nucleotides: 11.

The chain employs TRBV5-6 and TRBJ2-5, with 7 bases fitting TRBD1. J lost 1 base, V lost 5 bases, and 5 bases had no gene match. Per germline, CDR1 SGHDT and CDR2 YYEEEE. This CDR3 has 14 residues. As DNA, the CDR3 is TGTGCCAGCAGTCAAGGGACAGCCCAAGAGACCCAGTACTTC. This sequence encodes CASSQGTAQETQYF.

This clonotype has a count of ten or more. V and J are TRBV7-6 and TRBJ2-7; TRBD1 or TRBD2 may be the D gene (5 bases each). Germline V CDR1 and CDR2: SGHVS, FNYEAQ. The CDR3 is 15 amino acids. V dropped 3 bases and J dropped 0 bases, with 12 bases sitting between them. CDR3 residues: CASSFRDRDSYEQYF. In nucleotides, the CDR3 is TGTGCCAGCAGCTTTCGGGACCGCGACTCCTACGAGCAGTACTTC.

This clonotype was counted between two and nine times. The chain employs TRBV29-1 and TRBJ1-2; 9 bases agree with TRBD1. The CDR3 is 14 residues long. Germline V gene sequence: CDR1 SQVTM, CDR2 ANQGSEA. The V segment lost 6 bases and the J segment 4 bases; nucleotides outside the gene matches: 9. The chain's CDR3 is CSVDNRGQGYGYTF. The CDR3 region has the DNA TGCAGCGTCGACAACAGGGGGCAAGGCTATGGCTACACCTTC.

V and J are TRBV5-1 and TRBJ2-1, with 10 positions matching TRBD2. The V segment lost 4 bases and the J segment 8 bases; nucleotides outside the gene matches: 12. CDR1 SGHRS and CDR2 YFSETQ come from the germline V gene. This CDR3 contains 16 residues. CDR3 sequence (DNA): TGCGCCAGCAGCCCCCTAGCGGGAGACTTGGGCGATGAGCAGTTCTTC. Residues: CASSPLAGDLGDEQFF.